This TCR beta chain was recorded in a study of cytomegalovirus exposure and HLA in healthy donors. Points from the study as a whole: Both high specificity and high sensitivity reportedly marked the classifier's diagnosis of cytomegalovirus status. Listed as cytomegalovirus-associated were 170 or so TCR beta chains.

The table came from immunoSEQ multiplex PCR; TCRdb's copy has only in-frame clones and leaves some out. The sample has about 69,000 clones, nearly 96% seen once. In the case of this clone: Its target is not known.

Germline CDR1 MGHRA, CDR2 YSYEKL. J lost 8 bases, V lost 4 bases, and 15 bases had no gene match. The CDR3 is 17 residues long. Sequencing was done on a sample of PBMCs. The source of this sequence is a woman aged 18 to 35 in good health and CMV-seropositive. J is TRBJ2-1 and V is TRBV4-1, with TRBD2 identical over 9 bases. The CDR3 coding sequence is TGCGCCAGCAGCCCAGAGGGGGCGGGAGGGCCGATCGATGAGCAGTTCTTC. This sequence encodes CASSPEGAGGPIDEQFF.